The rows below give T cell receptor beta chains drawn from one sample of a study of vaccination effects on CD4 cells after COVID-19. No cognate antigen is known for these TCRs. Libraries were prepared by immunoSEQ multiplex PCR; TCRdb keeps only in-frame clonotypes and omits some of them. The sample holds 67,000 or so clones, roughly 72% seen once. The sequencing used CD4+ T cells from PBMCs cultured with HCoV-OC43 spike peptides, collected before COVID-19 vaccination. The origin of the receptors is a human donor who received a COVID-19 vaccine. The CDR3 runs from the conserved cysteine through the conserved F or W.

j_call | v_call | cdr3_aa
TRBJ2-5 | TRBV19 | CASSITGGIAGGRWETQYF
TRBJ1-6 | TRBV18 | CASSPGPPQGNSPLHF
TRBJ1-2 | TRBV2 | CASRTVGYGYTF
TRBJ1-2 | TRBV2 | CASSETGGIYGYTF
TRBJ1-5 | TRBV20-1 | CSASQGYRNQPQHF
TRBJ1-1 | TRBV5-1 | CASSNRGEDTEAFF
TRBJ1-1 | TRBV6-2/TRBV6-3 | CASSRLGTSSEAFF
TRBJ1-4 | TRBV15 | CATSQESRDEKLFF
TRBJ1-1 | TRBV5-1 | CASSVDRETEAFF
TRBJ1-1 | TRBV10-2 | CASSHAQDYRAGAFF
TRBJ2-5 | TRBV7-9 | CASRPEEEETQYF
TRBJ1-2 | TRBV3-1/TRBV3-2 | CASSLTGIELYGYTF
TRBJ1-2 | TRBV28 | CASSLSQVDGYTF
TRBJ1-4 | TRBV2 | CASSELTVDEKLFF
TRBJ2-5 | TRBV6-5 | CASSYGRRWETQYF
TRBJ2-6 | TRBV18 | CASSRASAAGANVLTF
TRBJ2-1 | TRBV11-3 | CASSRRQSEQFF
TRBJ1-2 | TRBV11-2 | CASSIQGGDYGYTF
TRBJ2-5 | TRBV7-9 | CASSLVVGETQYF
TRBJ1-2 | TRBV3-1/TRBV3-2 | CASSQGRSTTYGYTF
TRBJ2-1 | TRBV5-1 | CASSPNTGNEQFF
TRBJ1-5 | TRBV2 | CASSGPNSNQPQHF
TRBJ2-1 | TRBV5-8 | CASSLLAGWDEQFF
TRBJ2-3 | TRBV7-2 | CASSLGDYSPDTQYF
TRBJ2-3 | TRBV24-1 | CATSDYPGRGTDTQYF
TRBJ1-1 | TRBV30 | CAWSVYQGAGTEAFF
TRBJ2-5 | TRBV24-1 | CATSGRTSGGLGETQYF
TRBJ1-1 | TRBV18 | CASSPPTGGMDTEAFF
TRBJ1-2 | TRBV28 | CASSPIRANYGYTF